This T cell receptor beta chain was captured by sequencing in a study of naive and memory T cell subsets. Per germline, CDR1 LGHNA and CDR2 YNFKEQ. The germline V and J ends were trimmed by 0 bases and 6 bases, with 12 bases remaining between them. The CDR3 runs to 14 residues. The study, taken as a whole, reports: Possibly reflecting memory cells re-expressing CD45RA, a few larger clonotypes occurred in naive repertoires, especially CD8.

Two oligonucleotides, mixed equimolar, formed the beta constant-region primer covering TRBC1 and TRBC2. The ligated cDNA underwent four PCR rounds using SP2 and nested alpha and beta constant-region primers. TCRdb processed the UMI-ligation and nested PCR reads anew with MiXCR; each CDR3 protein has one entry. Of over 110,000 distinct CDR3 sequences in the sample, more than 15% are singletons; the top ten hold about 0.63%. The table lists this clonotype with a few counts. The antigen is unknown. The specimen was naive CD8+ T cells from blood. The receptor's source is a human donor in good health. V is TRBV4-2 and J is TRBJ2-7; D not certain. The CDR3 reads CASSQDVLASEQYF. DNA of the CDR3: TGTGCCAGCAGCCAAGACGTTTTGGCTTCCGAGCAGTACTTC.